This T cell receptor (beta chain) emerged from a study of TIL therapy for anti-PD-1-resistant metastatic lung cancer. Study overall: Tumor harvest preceded PD-1/PD-L1 blockade, followed by nivolumab treatment. Median tumor PD-L1 proportion score was roughly 5.9%. Tumors carried a median about 1.6 non-synonymous mutations per megabase. Study conclusions and caveats: TIL clonotype persistence in blood showed no apparent association with response.

The sample holds one count of this clone. The antigen is undetermined. Noted time point: pre-treatment sample, taken before nivolumab and TIL therapy. The CDR3 length is 15 residues. Trimming removed 4 bases at V and 2 bases at J, with 11 bases between. Germline V gene sequence: CDR1 MDHEN, CDR2 SYDVKM. The libraries were made with immunoSEQ v3. Libraries were prepared by immunoSEQ multiplex PCR; TCRdb keeps only in-frame clonotypes and omits some of them. The sample has about 57,000 clones, around 80% seen once; the top ten hold more than 4.5%. Sequenced here: blood, sampled at baseline. This receptor was identified in a woman aged 30-79 years with non-small cell lung cancer. This rearrangement joins TRBV28 to TRBJ1-4; weak D call: TRBD1 (5 bases). CDR3 protein: CASSSEGATNEKLFF. The CDR3 DNA reads TGTGCCAGCAGTTCCGAAGGGGCCACTAATGAAAAACTGTTTTTT.